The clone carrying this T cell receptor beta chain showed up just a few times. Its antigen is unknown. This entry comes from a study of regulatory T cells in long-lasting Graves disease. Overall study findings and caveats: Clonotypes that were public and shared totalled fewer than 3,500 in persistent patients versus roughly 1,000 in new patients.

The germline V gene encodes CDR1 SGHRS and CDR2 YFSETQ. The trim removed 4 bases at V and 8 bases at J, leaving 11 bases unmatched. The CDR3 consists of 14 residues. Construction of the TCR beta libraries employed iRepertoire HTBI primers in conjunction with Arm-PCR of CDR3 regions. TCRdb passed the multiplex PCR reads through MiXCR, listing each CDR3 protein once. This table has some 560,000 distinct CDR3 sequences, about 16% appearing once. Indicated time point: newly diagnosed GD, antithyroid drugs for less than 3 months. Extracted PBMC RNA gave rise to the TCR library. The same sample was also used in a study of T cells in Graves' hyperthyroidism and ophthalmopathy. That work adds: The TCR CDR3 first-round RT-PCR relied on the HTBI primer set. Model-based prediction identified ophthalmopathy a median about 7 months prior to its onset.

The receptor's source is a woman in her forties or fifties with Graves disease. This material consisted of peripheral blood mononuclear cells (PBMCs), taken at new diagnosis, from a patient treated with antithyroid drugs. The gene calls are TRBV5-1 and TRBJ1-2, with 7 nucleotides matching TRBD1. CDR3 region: CASSADRVPSGYTF. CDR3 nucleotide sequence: TGCGCCAGCAGCGCCGACAGGGTGCCCTCCGGCTACACCTTC. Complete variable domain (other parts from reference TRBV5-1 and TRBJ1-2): KAGVTQTPRYLIKTRGQQVTLSCSPISGHRSVSWYQQTPGQGLQFLFEYFSETQRNKGNFPGRFSGRQFSNSRSEMNVSTLELGDSALYLCASSADRVPSGYTFGSGTRLTVV.